The 18 T cell receptor beta chains reported below all come from one sample, sequenced in a study of vaccination and CD4 T cells after COVID-19. Treatment noted: roughly ten-day PBMC culture with coronavirus spike peptide pools or control peptides (ViraFEST assay). An Oncomine TCR Beta short-read assay was used to sequence the DNA from cultured CD4+ T cells. TCRdb itself ran the PCR reads through MiXCR, one entry per CDR3 protein. The sample lists 9,000 to 15,000 distinct CDR3 sequences; about 50% were seen once. No antigen is known for these receptors. The sample comprised CD4+ T cells from blood, cultured in vitro. These receptors were collected from a human donor who had recovered from COVID-19.

The CDR3 reads CASKGRTSGRADEQFF. DNA of the CDR3: TGTGCCAGCAAGGGTCGGACTAGCGGGAGGGCCGATGAGCAGTTCTTC. The chain is built from TRBV28 and TRBJ2-1; 15 bases match TRBD2. V dropped 7 bases and J dropped 8; count of bases not matched to a gene: 9. Per germline, CDR1 MDHEN and CDR2 SYDVKM. The CDR3 spans 16 residues.

This clonotype was seen more than once but under ten times. The rearrangement joins TRBV20-1 to TRBJ2-5; 10 bases align to TRBD1. Germline trimming cut 6 bases from V and 4 bases from J; bases unmatched to any gene: 11. CDR1 is DFQATT, CDR2 SNEGSKA, per germline (reference sequence). This CDR3 region has 15 residues. CDR3 in DNA: TGCAGTGCGCAAACCGGGACAGGGGTCGGAGAGACCCAGTACTTC. As protein: CSAQTGTGVGETQYF.

This clonotype appeared a few times. The chain employs TRBV20-1 and TRBJ2-2; 10 bases fit TRBD2. The germline V gene has CDR1 DFQATT and CDR2 SNEGSKA (reference sequence). V shed 0 bases and J 5 bases; nucleotides not matched to a gene: 3. This CDR3 has 15 amino acids. CDR3 sequence (DNA): TGCAGTGCTAGAGACGGGACTAGCGAAACCGGGGAGCTGTTTTTT. It translates to CSARDGTSETGELFF.

This chain connects TRBV10-1 to TRBJ1-5; perhaps TRBD1 as D (6 bases). The CDR3 loop spans 14 amino acids. Per the germline V gene, CDR1 is WNHNN and CDR2 is SYGVQD (reference sequence). The V gene lost 8 bases and the J gene lost 6 bases, with 17 bases spanning the gap. The CDR3 region is CASSEGGPGQPQHF. The CDR3 DNA reads as TGCGCCAGCTCTGAGGGGGGGCCGGGTCAGCCCCAGCATTTT.

This sequence joins TRBV2 and TRBJ2-7; possibly TRBD1 for D (6 bases). CDR1 SNHLY and CDR2 FYNNEI come from the germline V gene. Deletions cut 0 bases from V and 3 bases from J, with 12 bases between. This CDR3 has 15 amino acids. CDR3 loop: CASSEALQGHYEQYF. The CDR3 nucleotides read TGTGCCAGCAGTGAAGCGCTCCAGGGGCACTACGAGCAGTACTTC.

The CDR3 sequence: CAISESTTSGRTDTQYF. For the CDR3, the DNA is TGTGCCATCAGTGAGTCGACTACTAGCGGACGCACAGATACGCAGTATTTT. The chain has TRBV10-3 and TRBJ2-3; 8 bases fit TRBD2. V was clipped by 0 bases and J by 1 base; unmatched bases: 6. CDR3 length: 17 residues. The germline V gene has CDR1 ENHRY and CDR2 SYGVKD.

The V call is TRBV2, the J call TRBJ2-1; 9 bases map to TRBD1. The CDR3 contains 15 residues. Trimming took 5 bases from V and 4 from J; bases not matched to a gene: 6. Germline V lookup: CDR1 SNHLY, CDR2 FYNNEI. CDR3 nucleotides: TGTGCCAGCAGTCCTGGGACAGGGATATACAATGAGCAGTTCTTC. Translation gives CASSPGTGIYNEQFF.

This clonotype was found a few times. The genes are TRBV7-6 and TRBJ2-2, with 7 nucleotides matching TRBD2. This CDR3 contains 15 residues. Germline V CDR1 and CDR2: SGHVS, FNYEAQ. V was pared by 0 bases and J by 6 bases, with 4 bases of the junction left unmatched. The CDR3: CASSLAGRAPGELFF. The CDR3 bases are TGTGCCAGCAGCTTAGCGGGGAGGGCCCCCGGGGAGCTGTTTTTT.

Details on this clonotype: This CDR3 is missing its conserved last phenylalanine or tryptophan, likely due to a read error. This rearrangement joins TRBV11-3 to TRBJ2-7, with 9 bases that match TRBD1. Per the germline V gene, CDR1 is SGHNT and CDR2 is YENEEA. This CDR3 spans 16 amino acids. V was pared by 1 base and J by 5 bases, with 9 bases of the junction left unmatched. The CDR3 DNA reads TGTGCCAGCAGCTTAGGGATCACAGGGGGCGGGAACGAGCAGTACCTC. Protein: CASSLGITGGGNEQYL.

This clonotype was detected only a few times. The chain has TRBV7-9 and TRBJ1-1, with 7 positions matching TRBD1. CDR1 and CDR2 from the germline V gene are SEHNR and FQNEAQ (reference sequence). V was clipped by 4 bases and J by 8 bases; unmatched bases: 10. The CDR3 length is 14 residues. Here the CDR3 DNA reads TGTGCCAGCAGCTACGACAGGGTCCAGCCAGAAGCTTTCTTT. Its protein product is CASSYDRVQPEAFF.

The chain is built from TRBV9 and TRBJ1-6, with unresolved D. The V gene lost 1 base and the J gene lost 5 bases, with 10 bases spanning the gap. Germline V gene data show CDR1 as SGDLS and CDR2 as YYNGEE. The CDR3 extends over 15 amino acids. The CDR3 sequence: CASSVQAGNNSPLHF. CDR3 in DNA: TGTGCCAGCAGCGTACAAGCGGGCAATAATTCACCCCTCCACTTT.

Here the CDR3 DNA reads TGTGCCAGCTCACCACCGGGACAGCAAGAGACCCAGTACTTC. Translating gives CASSPPGQQETQYF. The chain couples TRBV18 to TRBJ2-5; the match to TRBD1 covers 7 bases. The CDR3 length is 14 residues. Germline CDR1 is KGHSH and CDR2 is LQKENI. V was pared by 0 bases and J by 2 bases, with 0 bases of the junction left unmatched.

This clonotype was seen more than once but under ten times. The junction differs from germline at one of its ends, possibly a read error. The V and J genes are TRBV2 and TRBJ2-7, with 10 nucleotides matching TRBD2. CDR3 size: 14 residues. In germline, CDR1 is SNHLY, CDR2 FYNNEI. CDR3 bases: TGTGCCAGCAGTGAAGTGGCTAGCGGGGGCTCGGCTCGCTTC. Translating it yields CASSEVASGGSARF.

This chain connects TRBV11-3 to TRBJ2-5, with 10 bases that match TRBD1. Germline CDR1 and CDR2: SGHNT and YENEEA. The V segment lost 0 bases and the J segment 3 bases; nucleotides outside the gene matches: 1. The length of the CDR3 is 15 residues. The CDR3 region is CASSLDGTGEETQYF. The DNA of the CDR3 is TGTGCCAGCAGCTTAGACGGGACAGGGGAAGAGACCCAGTACTTC.

There are a few counts of this clonotype. This chain connects TRBV20-1 to TRBJ2-4; 7 bases are a match to TRBD1. Germline CDR1 reads DFQATT; CDR2 reads SNEGSKA (reference sequence). CDR3 size: 16 residues. Losses at the gene ends were 3 bases for V and 0 bases for J; bases not matched to a gene: 8. The CDR3 bases are TGCAGTGCTAGTGAGGGGGCGATAATAGCCAAAAACATTCAGTACTTC. Translation gives CSASEGAIIAKNIQYF.

The rearrangement uses TRBV20-1 and TRBJ2-5, with D perhaps given as TRBD1 or TRBD2 (5 bases each). The CDR3 consists of 14 residues. The V end lost 6 bases, the J end lost 1 base, and 15 bases lay between the germline ends. Germline-derived CDR1 and CDR2 are DFQATT and SNEGSKA (reference sequence). The CDR3 nucleotides read TGCAGTGCCACCCCCGGGGCAGTCCAAGAGACCCAGTACTTC. It yields the protein CSATPGAVQETQYF.

CDR3 nucleotide sequence: TGTGCCAGCAGCTTTGCCGGACAGAGTTCCACCGGGGAGCTGTTTTTT. This sequence encodes CASSFAGQSSTGELFF. The rearrangement links TRBV7-9 to TRBJ2-2, with a tentative D call TRBD1 (6 bases). Trimming pared 3 bases from V and 4 bases from J, leaving 15 bases between. This CDR3 is built from 16 residues. Germline CDR1 is SEHNR and CDR2 is FQNEAQ (reference sequence).

Only a few counts were recorded for this clonotype. The chain combines TRBV5-4 with TRBJ1-2; D gene ambiguous. The CDR3 runs to 13 residues. The germline CDR1 and CDR2 sequences are SGHNT and YYREEE (reference sequence). Trimming removed 0 bases from V and 6 bases from J, with 9 bases in between. The CDR3 nucleotides are TGTGCCAGCAGCTTGGACGGGGTCGATGGCTACACCTTC. Protein product: CASSLDGVDGYTF.